What follows are 15 T cell receptor beta chains derived from one specimen sequenced in a study of blood T cell repertoires in COVID-19. Assay: immunoSEQ multiplex PCR; the TCRdb copy retains only in-frame clones and omits some. Of approximately 180,000 clones detected, 90% appear once; the ten largest clones hold roughly 0.56%. The sequenced sample consisted of peripheral blood. Receptor source: a man aged 50 to 59 with acute or convalescent COVID-19.

The chain joins TRBV6-5 to TRBJ1-2; 7 nucleotides match TRBD1. The V gene's germline CDR1 is MNHEY and CDR2 SVGAGI. V shed 3 bases and J 0 bases; nucleotides not matched to a gene: 4. This CDR3 spans 15 amino acids. CDR3 amino acids: CASSYEGTANYGYTF. CDR3 nucleotides: TGTGCCAGCAGTTATGAAGGGACAGCTAACTATGGCTACACCTTC.

This chain uses TRBV27 with TRBJ1-2; D is possibly TRBD1 (6 bases). The V gene's germline CDR1 is MNHEY and CDR2 SMNVEV (reference sequence). The CDR3 has 14 amino acids. V lost 5 bases and J 2 bases, leaving 12 bases between the germline ends. The CDR3 sequence: CASSVRRGNYGYTF. As DNA, the CDR3 is TGTGCCAGCAGTGTCCGCAGGGGCAACTATGGCTACACCTTC.

V gene TRBV28 combines with J gene TRBJ2-2; 7 positions match TRBD2. The CDR3 spans 17 residues. Germline assignment: CDR1 MDHEN and CDR2 SYDVKM. V gave up 1 base and J gave up 5 bases; unmatched junction bases: 10. CDR3 protein: CASSLSAAGVRTGELFF. CDR3 nucleotides: TGTGCCAGCAGTTTATCTGCCGCGGGGGTCCGGACCGGGGAGCTGTTTTTT.

This sequence joins TRBV10-3 and TRBJ2-7; tentative D call: TRBD1 (6 bases). Germline lookup yields CDR1 ENHRY and CDR2 SYGVKD. With 4 bases removed from V and 2 bases from J, the gap between germline ends came to 15 bases. The CDR3 is made up of 15 amino acids. The CDR3 sequence is CAISGSAGVTYEQYV. CDR3 bases: TGTGCCATCAGTGGGTCAGCAGGGGTAACCTACGAGCAGTACGTC.

As regards this clone: In the same sample, other DNA sequences code for this CDR3. V and J are TRBV6-2 or TRBV6-3 and TRBJ2-7, with a possible D match to TRBD1 (6 bases). CDR3 length: 12 residues. Germline V CDR1 and CDR2: MNHEY, SVGEGT. V was shortened by 6 bases and J by 3 bases, with 9 bases between the two germline ends. The CDR3 spells CASSLQGYEQYV. The CDR3 DNA is TGTGCCAGCAGCTTACAGGGCTACGAGCAGTACGTC.

This clone was found a few times. The V gene is TRBV11-3, the J gene TRBJ2-3; 8 bases align to TRBD2. Germline-derived CDR1 and CDR2 are SGHNT and YENEEA. The CDR3 runs 13 residues. Trimming at V came to 3 bases and at J to 5 bases, leaving 1 base not matched to a gene. CDR3 residues: CASSFSGVDTQYF. The CDR3 DNA sequence: TGTGCCAGCAGCTTTAGCGGGGTAGATACGCAGTATTTT.

The chain is built from TRBV3-1 (or the pseudogene TRBV3-2) and TRBJ1-5; D not resolved. The germline CDR1 and CDR2 sequences are LGHDT and YNNKEL (reference sequence). The CDR3 extends over 13 amino acids. Trimming took off 6 bases at V and 0 bases at J, with 6 bases between the two ends. CDR3 amino acids: CASSPNSNQPQHF. In nucleotides, the CDR3 is TGTGCCAGCAGTCCTAATAGCAATCAGCCCCAGCATTTT.

A single count supports this clone. The CDR3 DNA follows: TGTGCCGGCCAGGACAGTCCTTTAGATGAGCAGTTCTTC. Translating it yields CAGQDSPLDEQFF. The rearrangement joins TRBV5-5 to TRBJ2-1; maybe TRBD1 (6 bases). Between the trimmed V and J ends, which lost 10 bases and 8 bases, there was a span of 19 bases. The germline gives CDR1 SGHKS, CDR2 YYEKEE (reference sequence). The CDR3 extends over 13 amino acids. Full variable domain (missing parts from reference TRBV5-5 and TRBJ2-1): DAGVTQSPTHLIKTRGQQVTLRCSPISGHKSVSWYQQVLGQGPQFIFQYYEKEERGRGNFPDRFSARQFPNYSSELNVNALLLGDSALYLCAGQDSPLDEQFFGPGTRLTVL.

The chain uses TRBV20-1 and TRBJ1-5, with 8 bases matching TRBD1. The CDR3 has 18 residues. CDR1 DFQATT and CDR2 SNEGSKA come from the germline V gene (reference sequence). The junction had 15 bases not matched to a gene; V was cut back by 3 bases and J by 2 bases. CDR3 nucleotide sequence: TGCAGTGCTAGTATAGGAGCAGGGGGCACAAGAGGCAATCAGCCCCAGCATTTT. As protein: CSASIGAGGTRGNQPQHF.

The genes are TRBV28 and TRBJ1-5, with D possibly TRBD1 on 6 matching bases. From germline, CDR1 is MDHEN and CDR2 SYDVKM. This CDR3 is 13 amino acids long. The ends were cut back, 7 bases at V and 5 bases at J, with 12 bases in the middle. As DNA, the CDR3 is TGTGCCAGCACTCAGGGGTTGCATCAGCCCCAGCATTTT. Translating gives CASTQGLHQPQHF.

The J gene is TRBJ2-3, the V gene TRBV10-1, with TRBD2 matching 9 bases. In germline, CDR1 is WNHNN, CDR2 SYGVQD (reference sequence). The CDR3 contains 16 residues. Unmatched junction bases numbered 12, after V lost 0 bases and J lost 11 bases. The CDR3, as DNA: TGCGCCAGCAGTGAGTCGACCTTAGCGGGAGAAGGTGGGCAGTATTTT. As protein: CASSESTLAGEGGQYF.

This clone turned up a few times. The chain couples TRBV18 to TRBJ1-6; TRBD1 is a possible D gene (5 bases). V was shortened by 6 bases and J by 6 bases, with 15 bases between the two germline ends. This CDR3 is 15 amino acids long. Germline-derived CDR1 and CDR2 are KGHSH and LQKENI. For the CDR3, the DNA is TGTGCCAGCTCCTCGACAGCGAACCTTAATTCACCCCTCCACTTT. Its translation: CASSSTANLNSPLHF.

This chain connects TRBV10-3 to TRBJ2-5; possibly TRBD2 for D (5 bases). CDR3 length: 12 residues. Germline lookup yields CDR1 ENHRY and CDR2 SYGVKD. V was trimmed by 8 bases and J by 5 bases, leaving 12 bases between them. The CDR3 DNA sequence: TGTGCCATCGCGTCTACGGGGGAGACCCAGTACTTC. Translated, it gives CAIASTGETQYF.

V usage is TRBV27 and J usage is TRBJ1-4; D is unresolved. This CDR3 comprises 13 residues. The V end was cut by 7 bases, the J end by 0 bases, with 6 bases between. Germline V gene sequence: CDR1 MNHEY, CDR2 SMNVEV (reference sequence). The CDR3 coding sequence is TGTGCCAGCACCTCCGCAACTAATGAAAAACTGTTTTTT. This encodes CASTSATNEKLFF.

The rearrangement uses TRBV10-2 and TRBJ2-1; 10 nucleotides agree with TRBD1. There are 15 residues in the CDR3. The V gene end was trimmed by 5 bases and the J gene end by 1 base; junction bases not matched to a gene: 2. Germline-derived CDR1 and CDR2 are WSHSY and SAAADI. CDR3 nucleotide sequence: TGCGCCAGCAGTCGACAGGGGGCGTCCTACAATGAGCAGTTCTTC. Translated, it gives CASSRQGASYNEQFF.